Each of the 15 T cell receptor beta chains below was sequenced from the same sample in a study of blood T cell repertoires in COVID-19. Some clones are missing from TCRdb's copy, which holds only in-frame ones; the method was immunoSEQ multiplex PCR. Of 30,000 to 40,000 clones in the sample, roughly 88% are singletons; the top ten hold about 31%. What was sequenced was peripheral blood. The source of these receptors is a man in his 70s with active COVID-19.

J is TRBJ2-1 and V is TRBV7-2, with 11 bases identical to TRBD2. CDR3 length equals 16 residues. The V and J ends lost 5 bases and 1 base, in that order; junction bases with no gene match: 4. Germline V gene sequence: CDR1 SGHTA, CDR2 FQGNSA. CDR3 in amino acids: CASSPRLAGSYNEQFF. For the CDR3, the DNA is TGTGCCAGCAGCCCTCGACTAGCGGGGTCCTACAATGAGCAGTTCTTC.

The chain joins TRBV6-2 or TRBV6-3 to TRBJ2-7; 7 nucleotides align to TRBD2. Per the germline V gene, CDR1 is MNHEY and CDR2 is SVGEGT. Germline trimming cut 6 bases from V and 5 bases from J; bases unmatched to any gene: 13. The CDR3 is 15 amino acids. CDR3 nucleotides: TGTGCCAGCAGCCCTTGGGGCGGGAGTAACGACGAGCAGTACTTC. Protein product: CASSPWGGSNDEQYF.

The gene calls are TRBV3-1 (or the pseudogene TRBV3-2) and TRBJ1-2; D not resolved. The V gene lost 4 bases and the J gene lost 7 bases, with 16 bases spanning the gap. The CDR3 covers 14 residues. Looked up from germline, CDR1 is LGHDT and CDR2 is YNNKEL (reference sequence). The CDR3 spells CASSPYGGSGGYTF. The CDR3 coding sequence is TGTGCCAGCAGCCCCTACGGAGGTTCGGGTGGCTACACCTTC.

This chain uses TRBV24-1 with TRBJ2-7; no reliable D call. V dropped 4 bases and J dropped 2 bases, with 17 bases sitting between them. The germline gives CDR1 KGHDR, CDR2 SFDVKD. The CDR3 has 16 residues. The CDR3 region is CATSDSDDSSPYEQYF. CDR3 nucleotides: TGTGCCACCAGTGACTCCGACGACTCATCACCCTACGAGCAGTACTTC.

The rearrangement joins TRBV19 to TRBJ2-7; TRBD2 aligns across 9 bases. After removal of 6 bases from V and 2 bases from J, the junction contained 5 bases not matched to a gene. The CDR3 spans 14 residues. Germline CDR1 LNHDA, CDR2 SQIVND (reference sequence). The CDR3 coding sequence is TGTGCCAGTAGGAAACTAGCGGGTGCCTACGAGCAGTACTTC. Protein sequence: CASRKLAGAYEQYF.

This clone was recorded a few times. This rearrangement joins TRBV6-5 to TRBJ2-7, with a possible D match to TRBD1 (6 bases). The CDR3 is 13 residues long. CDR1 MNHEY and CDR2 SVGAGI come from the germline V gene. The V end was cut by 5 bases, the J end by 3 bases, with 11 bases between. This chain's CDR3 is CASSPDSNYEQYF. In nucleotides, the CDR3 is TGTGCCAGCAGTCCGGACAGCAACTACGAGCAGTACTTC.

The chain has TRBV2 and TRBJ1-1, with no clear D. Trimming pared 0 bases from V and 1 base from J, leaving 6 bases between. CDR1 is SNHLY, CDR2 FYNNEI, per germline. The CDR3 is 14 residues long. In DNA form, the CDR3 reads TGTGCCAGCAGTGAAGCCTACAGGAACACTGAAGCTTTCTTT. Its protein product is CASSEAYRNTEAFF.

This chain links TRBV4-3 with TRBJ2-7, with 10 bases identical to TRBD2. Germline CDR1 and CDR2: LGHNA and YSLEER. V shed 0 bases and J 4 bases; nucleotides not matched to a gene: 6. The length of the CDR3 is 16 residues. CDR3 in amino acids: CASSQDFLAGAYEQYF. The CDR3 nucleotides are TGCGCCAGCAGCCAAGACTTTCTAGCGGGAGCGTACGAGCAGTACTTC.

V usage is TRBV18 and J usage is TRBJ2-7; 8 nucleotides line up with TRBD1. The junction had 6 bases not matched to a gene; V was cut back by 3 bases and J by 5 bases. The germline CDR1 and CDR2 sequences are KGHSH and LQKENI. The CDR3 runs to 14 residues. The CDR3 spells CASSPDREADEQYF. As DNA, the CDR3 is TGTGCCAGCTCACCGGACAGGGAAGCTGACGAGCAGTACTTC.

J is TRBJ2-1 and V is TRBV2; a possible D gene is TRBD1 (6 bases). Germline V gene data show CDR1 as SNHLY and CDR2 as FYNNEI. The CDR3 runs to 15 residues. Trimming took off 7 bases at V and 0 bases at J, with 13 bases between the two ends. The CDR3 nucleotides are TGTGCCAGCACGTACCGGGACACCTCCTACAATGAGCAGTTCTTC. Protein: CASTYRDTSYNEQFF.

This chain links TRBV30 with TRBJ2-7; 9 nucleotides match TRBD1. In germline, CDR1 is GTSNPN, CDR2 SVGIG (reference sequence). The CDR3 spans 15 residues. Trimming cost V 1 base and J 2 bases; bases outside gene matches: 6. CDR3 DNA: TGTGCCTGGAGTGATACAGGGGGCCCTCCCTACGAGCAGTACTTC. As protein: CAWSDTGGPPYEQYF.

This clone has only one observation. The chain joins TRBV7-3 to TRBJ2-6, with 7 bases fitting TRBD2. Germline values: CDR1 SGHTA, CDR2 FQGTGA. V shed 5 bases and J 3 bases; nucleotides not matched to a gene: 7. The CDR3 length is 16 residues. In DNA, the CDR3 is TGTGCCAGCAGCCTTACAAGCGGGATTGGGGCCAACGTCCTGACTTTC. Translated: CASSLTSGIGANVLTF.

This clone appeared a single time. V is TRBV5-1 and J is TRBJ1-2; TRBD1 matches at 9 bases. The length of the CDR3 is 17 residues. CDR1 and CDR2 (germline): SGHRS, YFSETQ. J gave up 2 bases and V 3 bases, and 11 bases lay outside the gene matches. The CDR3, as DNA: TGCGCCAGCAGCTCCGCCCCCGGACAGGGGAAGAACTATGGCTACACCTTC. Encoded protein: CASSSAPGQGKNYGYTF.

This sequence joins TRBV10-3 and TRBJ2-1, with 11 bases matching TRBD2. The V and J ends lost 2 bases and 4 bases, in that order; junction bases with no gene match: 7. Germline loops: CDR1 ENHRY, CDR2 SYGVKD. This CDR3 spans 17 amino acids. The CDR3 protein is CAISETLAGGLYNEQFF. The CDR3 DNA reads TGTGCCATCAGTGAGACGCTAGCGGGGGGACTATACAATGAGCAGTTCTTC.

This chain joins TRBV7-2 and TRBJ2-7; D might be TRBD2 (7 bases). The CDR3 runs 15 residues. Germline V gene data show CDR1 as SGHTA and CDR2 as FQGNSA. With 5 bases removed from V and 1 base from J, the gap between germline ends came to 15 bases. The chain's CDR3 is CASSPRRGGSYEQYF. CDR3 bases: TGTGCCAGCAGCCCAAGGAGGGGGGGTTCCTACGAGCAGTACTTC.